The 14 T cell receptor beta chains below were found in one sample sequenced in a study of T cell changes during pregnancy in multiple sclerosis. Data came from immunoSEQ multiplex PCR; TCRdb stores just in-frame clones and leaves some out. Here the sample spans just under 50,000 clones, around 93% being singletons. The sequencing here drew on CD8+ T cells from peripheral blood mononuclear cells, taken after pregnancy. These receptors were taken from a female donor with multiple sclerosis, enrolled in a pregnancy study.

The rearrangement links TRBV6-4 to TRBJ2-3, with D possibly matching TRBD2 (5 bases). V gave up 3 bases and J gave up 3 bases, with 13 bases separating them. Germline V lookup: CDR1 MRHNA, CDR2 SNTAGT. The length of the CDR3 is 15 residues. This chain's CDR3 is CASSEGGSQTDTQYF. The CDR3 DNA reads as TGTGCCAGCAGTGAAGGAGGCAGTCAGACAGATACGCAGTATTTT.

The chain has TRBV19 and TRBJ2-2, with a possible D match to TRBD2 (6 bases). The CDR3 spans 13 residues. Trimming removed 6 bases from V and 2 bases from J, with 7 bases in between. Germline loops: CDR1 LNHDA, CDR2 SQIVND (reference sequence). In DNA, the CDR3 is TGTGCCAGTAGCGGACTAAACACCGGGGAGCTGTTTTTT. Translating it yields CASSGLNTGELFF.

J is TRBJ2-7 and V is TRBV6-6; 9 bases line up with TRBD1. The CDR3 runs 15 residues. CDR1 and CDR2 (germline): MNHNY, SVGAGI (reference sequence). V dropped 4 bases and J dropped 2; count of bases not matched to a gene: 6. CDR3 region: CASSFTGQGTYEQYF. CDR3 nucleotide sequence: TGTGCCAGCAGTTTCACGGGACAGGGCACCTACGAGCAGTACTTC.

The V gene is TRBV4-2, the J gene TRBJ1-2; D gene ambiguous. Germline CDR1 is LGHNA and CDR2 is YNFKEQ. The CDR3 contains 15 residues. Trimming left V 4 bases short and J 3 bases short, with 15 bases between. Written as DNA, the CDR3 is TGTGCCAGCAGCCTAAAGAGGTACGGGGACTATGGCTACACCTTC. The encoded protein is CASSLKRYGDYGYTF.

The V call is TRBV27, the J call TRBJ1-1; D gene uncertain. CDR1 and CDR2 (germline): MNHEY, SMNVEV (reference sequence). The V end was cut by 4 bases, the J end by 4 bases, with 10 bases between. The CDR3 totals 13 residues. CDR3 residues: CASSSRGPTEAFF. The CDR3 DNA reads TGTGCCAGCAGTTCCCGTGGGCCCACTGAAGCTTTCTTT.

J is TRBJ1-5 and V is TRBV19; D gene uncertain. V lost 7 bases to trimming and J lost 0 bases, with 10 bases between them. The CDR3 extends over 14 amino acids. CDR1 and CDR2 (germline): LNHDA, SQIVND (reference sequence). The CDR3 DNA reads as TGTGCCAGTAATGAGCCTGATAGCAATCAGCCCCAGCATTTT. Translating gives CASNEPDSNQPQHF.

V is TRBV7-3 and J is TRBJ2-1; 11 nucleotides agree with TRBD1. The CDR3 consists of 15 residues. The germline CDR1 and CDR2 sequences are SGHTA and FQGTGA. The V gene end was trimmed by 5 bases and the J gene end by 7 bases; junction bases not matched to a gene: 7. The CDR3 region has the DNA TGTGCCAGCAGCACCGGGACAGGGGGAAATAATGAGCAGTTCTTC. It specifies CASSTGTGGNNEQFF.

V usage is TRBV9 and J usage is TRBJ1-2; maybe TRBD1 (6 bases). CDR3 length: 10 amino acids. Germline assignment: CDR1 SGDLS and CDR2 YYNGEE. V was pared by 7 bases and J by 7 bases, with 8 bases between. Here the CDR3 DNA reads TGTGCCAGCTCAGGGGTTGGCTACACCTTC. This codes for CASSGVGYTF.

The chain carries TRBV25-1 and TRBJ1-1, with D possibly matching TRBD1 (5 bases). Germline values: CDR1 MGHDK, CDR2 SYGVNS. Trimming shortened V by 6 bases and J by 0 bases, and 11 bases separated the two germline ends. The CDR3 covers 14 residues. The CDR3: CASRRDSMNTEAFF. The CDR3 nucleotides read TGTGCCAGCAGGAGGGACTCTATGAACACTGAAGCTTTCTTT.

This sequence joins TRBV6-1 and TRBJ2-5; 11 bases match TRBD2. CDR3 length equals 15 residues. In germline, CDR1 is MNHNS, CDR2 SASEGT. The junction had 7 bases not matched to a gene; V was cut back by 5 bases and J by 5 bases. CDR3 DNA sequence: TGTGCCAGCAGTCTGGTAGCGGGGGGGCAGGAGACCCAGTACTTC. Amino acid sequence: CASSLVAGGQETQYF.

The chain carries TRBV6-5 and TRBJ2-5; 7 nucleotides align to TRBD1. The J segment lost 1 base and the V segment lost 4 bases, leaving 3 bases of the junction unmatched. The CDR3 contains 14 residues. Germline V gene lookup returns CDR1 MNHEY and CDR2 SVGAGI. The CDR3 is CASSLTGSQETQYF. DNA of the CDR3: TGTGCCAGCAGTTTGACAGGGAGCCAAGAGACCCAGTACTTC.

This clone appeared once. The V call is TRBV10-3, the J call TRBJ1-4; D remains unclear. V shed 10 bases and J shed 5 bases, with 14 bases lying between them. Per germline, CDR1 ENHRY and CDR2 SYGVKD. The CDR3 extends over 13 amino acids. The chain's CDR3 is CATAALGNEKLFF. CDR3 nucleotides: TGTGCCACGGCGGCTCTCGGGAATGAAAAACTGTTTTTT.

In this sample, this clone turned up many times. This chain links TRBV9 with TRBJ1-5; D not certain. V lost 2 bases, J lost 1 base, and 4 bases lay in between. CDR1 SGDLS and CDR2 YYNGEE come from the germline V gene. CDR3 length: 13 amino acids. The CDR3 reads CASSVGSNQPQHF. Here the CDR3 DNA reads TGTGCCAGCAGCGTGGGCAGCAATCAGCCCCAGCATTTT.

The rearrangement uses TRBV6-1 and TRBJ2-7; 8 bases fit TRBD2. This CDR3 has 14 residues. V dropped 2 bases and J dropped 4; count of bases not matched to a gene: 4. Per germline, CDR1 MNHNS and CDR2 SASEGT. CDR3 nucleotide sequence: TGTGCCAGCAGTGAACCGGGACTAGTGTACGAGCAGTACTTC. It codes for CASSEPGLVYEQYF.